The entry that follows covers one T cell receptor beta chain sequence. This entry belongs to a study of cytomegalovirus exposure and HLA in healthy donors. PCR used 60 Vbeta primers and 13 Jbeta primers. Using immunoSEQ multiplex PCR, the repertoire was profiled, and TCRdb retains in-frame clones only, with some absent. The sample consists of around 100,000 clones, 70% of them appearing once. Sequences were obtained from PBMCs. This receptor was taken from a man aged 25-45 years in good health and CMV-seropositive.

DNA for the CDR3: TGCACCAGCAGCCCAAATCCCCCCGGTGGGCGGGAGGGGGTCGGGGAGACCCAGTACTTC. Amino acid sequence: CTSSPNPPGGREGVGETQYF. The chain has TRBV1 and TRBJ2-5; TRBD2 is taken as the D call from the table, unchecked against the DNA. TRBV1 is a recognized pseudogene. This CDR3 is built from 20 residues.